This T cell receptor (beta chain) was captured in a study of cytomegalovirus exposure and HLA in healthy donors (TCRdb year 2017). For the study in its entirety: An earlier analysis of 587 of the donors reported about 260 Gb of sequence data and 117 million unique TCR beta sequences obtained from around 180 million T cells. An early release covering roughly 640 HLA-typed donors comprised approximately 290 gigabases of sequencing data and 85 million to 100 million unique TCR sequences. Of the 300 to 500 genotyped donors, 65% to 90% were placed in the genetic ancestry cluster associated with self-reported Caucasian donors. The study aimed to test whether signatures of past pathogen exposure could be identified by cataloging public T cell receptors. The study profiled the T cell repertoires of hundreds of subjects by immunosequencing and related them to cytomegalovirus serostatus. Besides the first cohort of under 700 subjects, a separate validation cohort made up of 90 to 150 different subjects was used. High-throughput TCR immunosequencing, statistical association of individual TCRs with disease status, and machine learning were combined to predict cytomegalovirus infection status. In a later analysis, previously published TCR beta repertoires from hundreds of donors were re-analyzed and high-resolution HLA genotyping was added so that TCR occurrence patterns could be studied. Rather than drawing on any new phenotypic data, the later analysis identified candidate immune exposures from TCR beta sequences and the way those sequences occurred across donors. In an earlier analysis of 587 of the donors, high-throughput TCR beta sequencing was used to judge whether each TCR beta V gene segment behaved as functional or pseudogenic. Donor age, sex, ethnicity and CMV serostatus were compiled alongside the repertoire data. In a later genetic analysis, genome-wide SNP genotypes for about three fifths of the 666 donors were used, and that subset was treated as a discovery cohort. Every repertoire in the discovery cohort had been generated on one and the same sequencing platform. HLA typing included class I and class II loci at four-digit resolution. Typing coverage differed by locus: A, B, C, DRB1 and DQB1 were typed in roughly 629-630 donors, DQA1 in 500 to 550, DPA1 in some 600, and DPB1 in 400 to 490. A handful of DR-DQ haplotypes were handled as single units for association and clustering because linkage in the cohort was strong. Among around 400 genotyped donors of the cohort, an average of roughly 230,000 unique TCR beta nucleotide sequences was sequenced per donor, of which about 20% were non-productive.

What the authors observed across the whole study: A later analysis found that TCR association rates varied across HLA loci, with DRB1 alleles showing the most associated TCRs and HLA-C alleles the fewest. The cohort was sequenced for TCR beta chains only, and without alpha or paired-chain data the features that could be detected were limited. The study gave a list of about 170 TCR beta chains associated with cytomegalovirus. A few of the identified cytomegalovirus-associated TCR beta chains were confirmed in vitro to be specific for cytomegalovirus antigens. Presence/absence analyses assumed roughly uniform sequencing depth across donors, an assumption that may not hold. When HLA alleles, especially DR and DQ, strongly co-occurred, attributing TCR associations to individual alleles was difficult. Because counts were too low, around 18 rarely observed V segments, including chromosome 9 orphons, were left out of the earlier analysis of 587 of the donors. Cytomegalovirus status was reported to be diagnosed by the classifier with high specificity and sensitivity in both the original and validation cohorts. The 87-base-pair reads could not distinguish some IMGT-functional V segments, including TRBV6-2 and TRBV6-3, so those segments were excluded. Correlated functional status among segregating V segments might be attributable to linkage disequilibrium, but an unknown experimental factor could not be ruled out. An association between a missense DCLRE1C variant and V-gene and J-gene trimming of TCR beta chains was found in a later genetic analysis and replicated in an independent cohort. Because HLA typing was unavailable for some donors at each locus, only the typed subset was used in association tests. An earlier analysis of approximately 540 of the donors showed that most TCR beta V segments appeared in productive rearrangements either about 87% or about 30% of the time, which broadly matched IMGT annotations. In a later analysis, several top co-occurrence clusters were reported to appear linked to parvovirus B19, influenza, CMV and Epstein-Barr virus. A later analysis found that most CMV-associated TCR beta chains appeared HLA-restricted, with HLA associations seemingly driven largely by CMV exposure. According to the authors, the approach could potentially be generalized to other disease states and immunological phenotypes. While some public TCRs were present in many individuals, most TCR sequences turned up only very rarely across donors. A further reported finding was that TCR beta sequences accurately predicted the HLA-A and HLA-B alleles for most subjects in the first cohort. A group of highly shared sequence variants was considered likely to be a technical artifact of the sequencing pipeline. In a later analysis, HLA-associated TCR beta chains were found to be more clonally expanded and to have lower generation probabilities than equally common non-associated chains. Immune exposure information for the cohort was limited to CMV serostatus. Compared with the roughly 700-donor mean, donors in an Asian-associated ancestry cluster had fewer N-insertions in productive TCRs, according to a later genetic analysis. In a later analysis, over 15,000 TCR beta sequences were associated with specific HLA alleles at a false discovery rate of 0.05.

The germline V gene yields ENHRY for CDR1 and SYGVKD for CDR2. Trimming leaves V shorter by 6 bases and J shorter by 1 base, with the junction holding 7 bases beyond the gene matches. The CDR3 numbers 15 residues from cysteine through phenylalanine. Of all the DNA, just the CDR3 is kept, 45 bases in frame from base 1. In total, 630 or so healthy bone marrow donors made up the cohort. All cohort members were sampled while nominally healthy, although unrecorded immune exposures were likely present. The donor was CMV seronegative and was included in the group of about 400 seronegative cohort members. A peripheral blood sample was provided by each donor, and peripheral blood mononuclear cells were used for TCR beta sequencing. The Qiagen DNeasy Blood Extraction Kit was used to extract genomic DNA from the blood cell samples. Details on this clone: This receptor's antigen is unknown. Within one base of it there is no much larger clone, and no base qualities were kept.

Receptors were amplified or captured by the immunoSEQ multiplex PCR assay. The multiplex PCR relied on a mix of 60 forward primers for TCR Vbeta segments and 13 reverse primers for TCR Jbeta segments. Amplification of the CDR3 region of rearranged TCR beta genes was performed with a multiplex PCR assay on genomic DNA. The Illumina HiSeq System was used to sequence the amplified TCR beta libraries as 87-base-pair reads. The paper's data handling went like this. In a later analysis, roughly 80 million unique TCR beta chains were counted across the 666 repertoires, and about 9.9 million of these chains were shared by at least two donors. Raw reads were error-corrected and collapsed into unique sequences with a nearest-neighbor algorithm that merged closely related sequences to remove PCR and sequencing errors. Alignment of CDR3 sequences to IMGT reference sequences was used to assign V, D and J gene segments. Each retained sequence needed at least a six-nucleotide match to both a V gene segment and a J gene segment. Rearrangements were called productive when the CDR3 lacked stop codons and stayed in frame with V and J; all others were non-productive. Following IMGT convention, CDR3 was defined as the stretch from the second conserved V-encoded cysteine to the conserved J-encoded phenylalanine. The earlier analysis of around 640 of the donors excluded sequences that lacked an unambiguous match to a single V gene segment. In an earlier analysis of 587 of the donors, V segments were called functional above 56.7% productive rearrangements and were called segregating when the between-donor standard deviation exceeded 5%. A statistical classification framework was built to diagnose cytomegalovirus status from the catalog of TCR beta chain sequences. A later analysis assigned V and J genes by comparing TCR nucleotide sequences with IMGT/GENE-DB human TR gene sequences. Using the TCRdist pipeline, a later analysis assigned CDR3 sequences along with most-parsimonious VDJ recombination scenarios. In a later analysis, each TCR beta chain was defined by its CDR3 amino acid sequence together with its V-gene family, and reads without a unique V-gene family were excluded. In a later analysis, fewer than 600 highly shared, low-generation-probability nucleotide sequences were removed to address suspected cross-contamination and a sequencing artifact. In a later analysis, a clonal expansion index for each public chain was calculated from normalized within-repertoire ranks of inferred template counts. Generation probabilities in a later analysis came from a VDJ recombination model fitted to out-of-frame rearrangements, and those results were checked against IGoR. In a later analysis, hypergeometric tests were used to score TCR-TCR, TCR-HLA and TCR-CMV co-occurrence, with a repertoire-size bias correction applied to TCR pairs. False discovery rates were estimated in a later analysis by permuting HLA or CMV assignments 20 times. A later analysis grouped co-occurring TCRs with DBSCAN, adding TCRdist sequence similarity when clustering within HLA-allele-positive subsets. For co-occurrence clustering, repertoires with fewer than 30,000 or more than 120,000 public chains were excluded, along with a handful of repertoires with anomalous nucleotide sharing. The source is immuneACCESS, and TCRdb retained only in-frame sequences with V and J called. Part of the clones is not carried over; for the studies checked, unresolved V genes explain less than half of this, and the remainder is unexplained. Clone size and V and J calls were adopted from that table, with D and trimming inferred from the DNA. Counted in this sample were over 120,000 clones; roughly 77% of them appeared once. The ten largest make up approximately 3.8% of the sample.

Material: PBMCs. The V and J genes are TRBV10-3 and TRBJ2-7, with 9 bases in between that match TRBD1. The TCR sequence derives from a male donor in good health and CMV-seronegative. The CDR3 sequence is CAISLRDRASYEQYF. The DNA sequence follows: TGTGCCATCAGCCTCCGGGACAGGGCATCCTACGAGCAGTACTTC.